The TCR beta chain under discussion was sequenced for a study of blood T cell repertoires in COVID-19 (TCRdb year 2020). Regarding the research as a whole: Samples covering the acute and convalescent phases of COVID-19 were provided by collaborators in the United States, Italy and Spain. The material from the prospective study consisted of cDNA or gDNA derived from T cells, B-cell-depleted T cells, or PBMCs. Subjects who had been exposed to COVID-19, were actively infected with it, or had recovered from it provided the deeply sampled blood TCRbeta repertoires that made up the dataset. The repertoires were made available in a free public database intended to serve as a resource for research on the immune response to SARS-CoV-2. Samples were obtained from the ongoing ImmuneRACE study (first 160 participants) and from 1,200 or so subjects provided by 6 global collaborators. A de-identified subject ID, COVID-19 status, age in years and sex were almost always included in the sample metadata. Where available, HLA class I and class II types were taken from metadata supplied by the sample provider and were not determined by assay-based typing. Points the paper makes about the study in general: Clinical and demographic metadata were provided uncurated, with the amount varying by source and participant.

Details on this clone: Its cognate antigen has yet to be identified. No per-base quality is available; no much larger clone lies one base away.

CDR1 SEHNR and CDR2 FQNEAQ were looked up in the germline V gene (reference sequence). Including cysteine and phenylalanine, the CDR3 has 14 amino acids. This entry keeps only the CDR3 DNA: 42 bases, framed from base 1. Trimming at the junction amounts to 5 bases on V and 6 bases on J, and the germline ends lie 14 bases apart. Whole blood was collected in K2EDTA tubes by collaborating institutions according to the institutions' own protocols. For TCRbeta analysis, collaborator samples were shipped as frozen whole blood, as isolated PBMCs, or as DNA extracted from either sample type. TCRbeta CDR3 regions were amplified from genomic DNA by means of the immunoSEQ Assay, a bias-controlled multiplex PCR. The original methods were these. The number of nucleated cells in each sample was estimated from the amplification of reference gene primers within the assay. Sequence reads were collapsed and filtered to measure the absolute abundance of every unique TCRbeta CDR3 rearrangement. For each sample, productive Simpson clonality was calculated as the square root of Simpson's diversity index across productive rearrangements. The clones in this table, taken by TCRdb from immuneACCESS, are in-frame only. Not every clone is retained; where verified, under half of the shortfall comes from an unresolved V gene, and the cause of the rest is unknown. V and J calls and clone size follow that table, whereas D and trimming were derived from the DNA. In this sample the table shows roughly 100,000 clones, around 79% of which occur a single time. Clones ranked in the top ten supply under 25% of the sample.

The sequencing sample was made of peripheral blood. The origin of this receptor is a man between 65 and 85 years old with active or convalescent COVID-19. The rearranged segments are TRBV7-9 and TRBJ2-1; TRBD2 might be the D gene, on 6 matching bases. This receptor carries the CDR3 CASSPLTSLNEQFF. The DNA sequence is as follows: TGTGCCAGCAGCCCGCTGACTAGTCTCAATGAGCAGTTCTTC.